This entry lists 27 T cell receptor beta chains sequenced from one sample in a study of blood T cell repertoires in COVID-19. Generated by immunoSEQ multiplex PCR, the TCRdb table keeps only in-frame clones and is missing some. The sample records just under 350,000 clones, about 87% being singletons. Sequencing used peripheral blood. The receptors derive from a woman aged 50 to 65 with COVID-19, enrolled during active disease.

For this clone: Other DNA sequences within the sample encode an identical CDR3. The gene calls are TRBV18 and TRBJ1-1; 7 bases align to TRBD1. The CDR3 runs 14 residues. The V and J ends lost 6 bases and 0 bases, in that order; junction bases with no gene match: 4. Germline V gives CDR1 KGHSH, CDR2 LQKENI. As DNA, the CDR3 is TGTGCCAGCTCCCCGGACAGGCTGAACACTGAAGCTTTCTTT. Translating it yields CASSPDRLNTEAFF.

The chain employs TRBV27 and TRBJ2-2, with 7 positions matching TRBD1. Germline V gene data show CDR1 as MNHEY and CDR2 as SMNVEV (reference sequence). The CDR3 loop spans 17 amino acids. The ends lost 8 bases at V and 2 bases at J; junction bases unmatched: 14. In DNA, the CDR3 is TGTGCCAGCGGGGAACAGGGGCTCCATACTAACACCGGGGAGCTGTTTTTT. Amino acids: CASGEQGLHTNTGELFF.

This clone was found many times. Here the CDR3 reads CAWSFGLPGQGLKGYTF. As DNA, the CDR3 is TGTGCCTGGAGTTTTGGGTTACCGGGACAGGGACTAAAGGGCTACACCTTC. This chain connects TRBV30 to TRBJ1-2, with 9 bases matching TRBD1. V lost 2 bases, J lost 8 bases, and 18 bases stayed unmatched. CDR1 GTSNPN and CDR2 SVGIG come from the germline V gene (reference sequence). The CDR3 is 17 amino acids.

V is TRBV2 and J is TRBJ1-3, with D possibly being TRBD1 (5 bases). CDR1 and CDR2 from the germline V gene are SNHLY and FYNNEI. The CDR3 contains 13 residues. V was pared by 6 bases and J by 4 bases, with 10 bases between. The CDR3 coding sequence is TGTGCCAGCAGGCAGGGTTTGGGAAACACCATATATTTT. Its protein is CASRQGLGNTIYF.

To note about this clone: A junction boundary mismatches the germline segment, possibly from a read error. The V and J genes are TRBV2 and TRBJ1-5, with 7 bases that match TRBD1. Germline CDR1 reads SNHLY; CDR2 reads FYNNEI. The CDR3 has 14 residues. The CDR3 DNA is TGTGCCAGCAGGGAAGACAGGGGCAATCAGCCCCAGCATTTT. Translation: CASREDRGNQPQHF.

This chain links TRBV7-2 with TRBJ2-7, with TRBD2 as a possible D gene (6 bases). Trimming cost V 5 bases and J 4 bases, with 12 bases left between them. The CDR3 extends over 13 amino acids. Germline CDR1 SGHTA, CDR2 FQGNSA. Here the CDR3 DNA reads TGTGCCAGCAGCAGCTCCGGGGGATACGAGCAGTACTTC. It translates to CASSSSGGYEQYF.

The rearrangement joins TRBV24-1 to TRBJ2-7; a weak D match, TRBD1 (5 bases). Germline loops: CDR1 KGHDR, CDR2 SFDVKD. The V and J ends lost 2 bases and 0 bases respectively, with 10 bases between them. This CDR3 contains 15 residues. The CDR3, as DNA: TGTGCCACCAGTGATTATAAGGGGTCCTCCTACGAGCAGTACTTC. Protein: CATSDYKGSSYEQYF.

The V gene is TRBV7-2, the J gene TRBJ2-3; 7 bases agree with TRBD2. Germline V gene data show CDR1 as SGHTA and CDR2 as FQGNSA. J was trimmed by 2 bases and V by 1 base; bases with no gene match: 9. This CDR3 is built from 17 residues. CDR3 DNA: TGTGCCAGCAGCTTAGTGGGTGGCGGGGGTAACACAGATACGCAGTATTTT. This sequence encodes CASSLVGGGGNTDTQYF.

The V gene is TRBV12-3 or TRBV12-4, the J gene TRBJ2-7; 7 positions match TRBD1. V was clipped by 8 bases and J by 1 base; unmatched bases: 5. The CDR3 runs 13 residues. CDR3 protein: CASGPGQSYEQYF. The CDR3 DNA follows: TGTGCCAGCGGACCGGGACAGTCCTACGAGCAGTACTTC.

The chain joins TRBV6-6 to TRBJ1-5, with 8 positions matching TRBD1. The V and J ends lost 6 bases and 11 bases, in that order; junction bases with no gene match: 12. CDR3 length: 14 amino acids. CDR1 is MNHNY and CDR2 is SVGAGI in the germline V gene (reference sequence). The CDR3 DNA is TGTGCCAGCAGGGCGGGACAGGCTTTCGGGGCCCAGCATTTT. Residues: CASRAGQAFGAQHF.

The chain is built from TRBV5-4 and TRBJ2-7, with 7 positions matching TRBD1. After removal of 4 bases from V and 3 bases from J, the junction contained 4 bases not matched to a gene. CDR1 is SGHNT and CDR2 is YYREEE in the germline V gene (reference sequence). The CDR3 contains 13 residues. The CDR3 here is CASSPNRGYEQYF. The CDR3 DNA reads TGTGCCAGCAGCCCTAACAGGGGCTACGAGCAGTACTTC. The whole variable domain, filled in from reference TRBV5-4 and TRBJ2-7, reads ETGVTQSPTHLIKTRGQQVTLRCSSQSGHNTVSWYQQALGQGPQFIFQYYREEENGRGNFPPRFSGLQFPNYSSELNVNALELDDSALYLCASSPNRGYEQYFGPGTRLTVT.

The genes are TRBV5-1 and TRBJ1-1; 7 bases are a match to TRBD1. Germline lookup yields CDR1 SGHRS and CDR2 YFSETQ. The CDR3 loop spans 14 amino acids. V lost 4 bases, J lost 1 base, and 4 bases stayed unmatched. CDR3 DNA sequence: TGCGCCAGCAGCGTACAGGGGTGGAACACTGAAGCTTTCTTT. This sequence encodes CASSVQGWNTEAFF.

The chain uses TRBV5-1 and TRBJ1-4; no firm D call. The ends were cut back, 5 bases at V and 0 bases at J, with 11 bases in the middle. The CDR3 consists of 15 residues. Germline V lookup: CDR1 SGHRS, CDR2 YFSETQ. DNA for the CDR3: TGCGCCAGCAGGGAAACAGTTTCAACTAATGAAAAACTGTTTTTT. It encodes CASRETVSTNEKLFF. Full variable domain (outside the CDR3, taken from reference TRBV5-1 and TRBJ1-4): KAGVTQTPRYLIKTRGQQVTLSCSPISGHRSVSWYQQTPGQGLQFLFEYFSETQRNKGNFPGRFSGRQFSNSRSEMNVSTLELGDSALYLCASRETVSTNEKLFFGSGTQLSVL.

V and J are TRBV5-1 and TRBJ2-5; 11 bases match TRBD1. V was pared by 4 bases and J by 5 bases, with 7 bases of the junction left unmatched. Germline assignment: CDR1 SGHRS and CDR2 YFSETQ. This CDR3 is built from 15 residues. CDR3 loop: CASSPDRGHRETQYF. The CDR3 nucleotides are TGCGCCAGCAGCCCGGACAGGGGGCATCGGGAGACCCAGTACTTC.

This chain uses TRBV9 with TRBJ1-1, with D unresolved. V was pared by 4 bases and J by 0 bases, with 16 bases between. The CDR3 consists of 16 residues. The germline V gene has CDR1 SGDLS and CDR2 YYNGEE. In DNA, the CDR3 is TGTGCCAGCAGCCCCCAGCGGCCGGGGATGAACACTGAAGCTTTCTTT. As protein: CASSPQRPGMNTEAFF.

The chain is built from TRBV5-8 and TRBJ2-1; D is possibly TRBD1 (5 bases). The CDR3 consists of 15 residues. Germline CDR1 and CDR2: SGHTS and YDEGEE. The V and J ends lost 0 bases and 6 bases respectively, with 13 bases between them. The CDR3 bases are TGTGCCAGCAGCTTGGGGGTTTCGCAGGGCAATGAGCAGTTCTTC. Encoded protein: CASSLGVSQGNEQFF.

The J gene is TRBJ2-7, the V gene TRBV6-5; D is ambiguous. Per the germline V gene, CDR1 is MNHEY and CDR2 is SVGAGI. Trimming took off 10 bases at V and 4 bases at J, with 14 bases between the two ends. CDR3 length equals 12 residues. CDR3: CATHEFLYEQYF. The DNA of the CDR3 is TGTGCCACGCACGAGTTTTTGTACGAGCAGTACTTC.

The table lists this clone with a few counts. This chain joins TRBV10-3 and TRBJ2-5; D gene uncertain. CDR3 size: 13 residues. Germline values: CDR1 ENHRY, CDR2 SYGVKD. V shed 5 bases and J shed 3 bases, with 10 bases lying between them. The CDR3 DNA follows: TGTGCCATCAGTCGGCAGGTTGAAGAGACCCAGTACTTC. Translating it yields CAISRQVEETQYF.

The gene calls are TRBV9 and TRBJ2-3; possible D gene TRBD2, 6 bases. V was pared by 3 bases and J by 0 bases, with 11 bases between. This CDR3 is 15 amino acids long. From germline, CDR1 is SGDLS and CDR2 YYNGEE. As DNA, the CDR3 is TGTGCCAGCAGCGGGGAGCGGGTTAGCACAGATACGCAGTATTTT. It specifies CASSGERVSTDTQYF.

This clone was found once. The gene calls are TRBV5-4 and TRBJ2-2; 13 bases are a match to TRBD2. The junction had 4 bases not matched to a gene; V was cut back by 0 bases and J by 5 bases. CDR1 and CDR2 (germline): SGHNT, YYREEE (reference sequence). The length of the CDR3 is 17 residues. CDR3 residues: CASSLGTSGSITGELFF. The CDR3 bases are TGTGCCAGCAGCTTGGGGACTAGCGGGAGTATAACCGGGGAGCTGTTTTTT.

This clone came up a few times. The chain joins TRBV5-4 to TRBJ2-2; TRBD2 agrees at 10 bases. Germline assignment: CDR1 SGHNT and CDR2 YYREEE (reference sequence). This CDR3 comprises 16 residues. Trimming cost V 5 bases and J 1 base; bases outside gene matches: 5. The CDR3 sequence is CASRGQREGNTGELFF. The CDR3 nucleotides read TGTGCCAGCAGAGGTCAGCGGGAGGGGAACACCGGGGAGCTGTTTTTT.

The V gene is TRBV3-1 (or the pseudogene TRBV3-2), the J gene TRBJ2-1; D not certain. Germline V gives CDR1 LGHDT, CDR2 YNNKEL (reference sequence). The CDR3 is 12 residues long. Trimming cost V 7 bases and J 4 bases, with 8 bases left between them. The CDR3, as DNA: TGTGCCAGCACCAACAGATACAATGAGCAGTTCTTC. This encodes CASTNRYNEQFF.

The gene calls are TRBV9 and TRBJ2-1, with 11 bases fitting TRBD2. Trimming removed 3 bases from V and 4 bases from J; junction bases left unmatched: 15. The V gene's germline CDR1 is SGDLS and CDR2 YYNGEE. This CDR3 region has 19 residues. This chain's CDR3 is CASSEGGSGRALPYNEQFF. The CDR3 nucleotides are TGTGCCAGCAGCGAGGGGGGTAGCGGGAGGGCCCTACCATACAATGAGCAGTTCTTC.

J is TRBJ1-3 and V is TRBV5-6; D perhaps matches TRBD1 (5 bases). This CDR3 comprises 17 residues. Germline lookup yields CDR1 SGHDT and CDR2 YYEEEE. V lost 0 bases, J lost 4 bases, and 17 bases lay in between. The CDR3 protein is CASSLAGWQGLGNTIYF. CDR3 sequence (DNA): TGTGCCAGCAGCTTGGCCGGGTGGCAGGGTCTGGGAAACACCATATATTTT.

V gene TRBV10-1 combines with J gene TRBJ2-7, with 7 nucleotides matching TRBD1. J gave up 2 bases and V 3 bases, and 4 bases lay outside the gene matches. CDR1 is WNHNN, CDR2 SYGVQD, per germline (reference sequence). The CDR3 runs 14 residues. CDR3 protein: CASSDTGATYEQYF. The CDR3 coding sequence is TGCGCCAGCAGTGATACAGGGGCAACCTACGAGCAGTACTTC.

V usage is TRBV10-3 and J usage is TRBJ1-1; no clear D gene. The V gene's germline CDR1 is ENHRY and CDR2 SYGVKD. CDR3 length: 14 amino acids. Trimming removed 0 bases at V and 8 bases at J, with 13 bases between. The CDR3 loop is CAISESSQRAEAFF. In nucleotides, the CDR3 is TGTGCCATCAGTGAGTCGAGCCAGAGGGCCGAAGCTTTCTTT.

The gene calls are TRBV7-7 and TRBJ1-3; D is possibly TRBD1 (6 bases). V was cut by 5 bases and J by 2 bases, with 10 bases left in between. Germline V gene data show CDR1 as SSHAT and CDR2 as FNYEAQ (reference sequence). The length of the CDR3 is 14 residues. The CDR3 protein is CASSPGQTGNTIYF. The CDR3, as DNA: TGTGCCAGCAGCCCAGGACAGACTGGAAACACCATATATTTT.